One sample yielded the 22 T cell receptor beta chains listed below, sequenced in a study of blood T cell repertoires in COVID-19. The data were produced by immunoSEQ multiplex PCR, yet TCRdb's version contains in-frame clones alone and is incomplete. Seen here are roughly 130,000 clones, around 90% observed once, and the top ten hold about 4%. The specimen sequenced was peripheral blood. The origin of the receptors is a man between 45 and 60 years old with active COVID-19.

J is TRBJ1-6 and V is TRBV7-9; D remains ambiguous. Trimming shortened V by 6 bases and J by 7 bases, and 13 bases separated the two germline ends. CDR1 is SEHNR, CDR2 FQNEAQ, per germline (reference sequence). The CDR3 length is 14 residues. As DNA, the CDR3 is TGTGCCAGCAGTCACACTCCGGGGAATTCACCCCTCCACTTT. As protein: CASSHTPGNSPLHF.

This clone showed up just once. The chain recombines TRBV3-1 (or the pseudogene TRBV3-2) with TRBJ1-2; D may be TRBD1 (6 bases). Between the trimmed V and J ends, which lost 7 bases and 0 bases, there was a span of 12 bases. The CDR3 covers 14 residues. CDR1 is LGHDT and CDR2 is YNNKEL in the germline V gene (reference sequence). The CDR3 coding sequence is TGTGCCAGCACCCGGGACACCACTAACTATGGCTACACCTTC. Protein sequence: CASTRDTTNYGYTF.

The V gene is TRBV19, the J gene TRBJ1-5, with a tentative D call TRBD1 (6 bases). Looked up from germline, CDR1 is LNHDA and CDR2 is SQIVND (reference sequence). There are 14 residues in the CDR3. V was pared by 5 bases and J by 6 bases, with 14 bases between. CDR3 nucleotides: TGTGCCAGTAGTTCACAGGGTTTCGGTCAGCCCCAGCATTTT. Encoded protein: CASSSQGFGQPQHF.

J is TRBJ1-5 and V is TRBV19; no clear D. There are 13 residues in the CDR3. Between the trimmed V and J ends, which lost 6 bases and 4 bases, there was a span of 10 bases. In germline, CDR1 is LNHDA, CDR2 SQIVND (reference sequence). The CDR3 DNA follows: TGTGCCAGTAGAAACAGTTTGAATCAGCCCCAGCATTTT. It specifies CASRNSLNQPQHF.

V and J are TRBV11-3 and TRBJ2-7; a possible D gene is TRBD2 (5 bases). This CDR3 has 13 amino acids. Germline V gives CDR1 SGHNT, CDR2 YENEEA. The V and J ends lost 4 bases and 1 base respectively, with 8 bases between them. Here the CDR3 DNA reads TGTGCCAGCAGCTCCAGCGGTTCCTACGAGCAGTACTTC. It codes for CASSSSGSYEQYF.

The J gene is TRBJ2-7, the V gene TRBV6-4; D gene ambiguous. The V gene lost 0 bases and the J gene lost 5 bases, with 11 bases spanning the gap. CDR1 and CDR2 (germline): MRHNA, SNTAGT. This CDR3 is 14 amino acids long. This CDR3 is CASSDSRLKHEQYV. The CDR3 nucleotides read TGTGCCAGCAGTGACTCGAGGCTAAAGCACGAGCAGTACGTC.

This clone is a singleton in its sample. V and J are TRBV19 and TRBJ1-2; 12 nucleotides agree with TRBD1. This CDR3 comprises 16 residues. V shed 1 base, J shed 8 bases, and the junction held 8 bases outside the gene matches. Per the germline V gene, CDR1 is LNHDA and CDR2 is SQIVND (reference sequence). CDR3 in amino acids: CASSIVAGQGAQGYTF. The CDR3 nucleotides read TGTGCCAGTAGTATAGTGGCGGGACAGGGGGCGCAGGGCTACACCTTC.

This chain uses TRBV10-3 with TRBJ1-3; D is ambiguous. CDR1 is ENHRY, CDR2 SYGVKD, per germline. The length of the CDR3 is 17 residues. Trimming took off 0 bases at V and 0 bases at J, with 12 bases between the two ends. The CDR3 region has the DNA TGTGCCATCAGTGAGTCGAGCGGGCTGAGCTCTGGAAACACCATATATTTT. Encoded protein: CAISESSGLSSGNTIYF.

The chain has TRBV6-4 and TRBJ2-7; 12 nucleotides agree with TRBD2. The CDR3 extends over 18 amino acids. Trimming removed 2 bases from V and 5 bases from J; junction bases left unmatched: 13. CDR1 is MRHNA, CDR2 SNTAGT, per germline. The CDR3 DNA reads TGTGCCAGCAGTGACCGGCTAGCGGGAGGGCCAGGAGAGGACGAGCAGTACGTC. Encoded protein: CASSDRLAGGPGEDEQYV.

The chain is built from TRBV5-6 and TRBJ1-2; possible D gene TRBD1, 6 bases. CDR1 is SGHDT and CDR2 is YYEEEE in the germline V gene. The length of the CDR3 is 13 residues. The V gene lost 4 bases and the J gene lost 4 bases, with 11 bases spanning the gap. CDR3 nucleotide sequence: TGTGCCAGCAGCCCCACAGGGCCCTATGGCTACACCTTC. The encoded protein is CASSPTGPYGYTF.

In its sample, this clone was seen once. This rearrangement joins TRBV3-1 (or the pseudogene TRBV3-2) to TRBJ2-3; TRBD2 matches at 12 bases. Germline values: CDR1 LGHDT, CDR2 YNNKEL (reference sequence). J gave up 2 bases and V 6 bases, and 6 bases lay outside the gene matches. The CDR3 loop spans 16 amino acids. The CDR3 nucleotides are TGTGCCAGCAGTTCATCTAGCGGGGGGGCCACAGATACGCAGTATTTT. Residues: CASSSSSGGATDTQYF.

J is TRBJ1-2 and V is TRBV19, with unresolved D. This CDR3 contains 13 residues. The germline V gene has CDR1 LNHDA and CDR2 SQIVND (reference sequence). V was clipped by 5 bases and J by 2 bases, with 9 bases between them. The CDR3 DNA reads TGTGCCAGTAGTTCTCGGGGAAACTATGGCTACACCTTC. Protein product: CASSSRGNYGYTF.

This chain's CDR3 is CAWEGKERGTDTQYF. CDR3 DNA sequence: TGTGCCTGGGAGGGGAAGGAGCGGGGCACAGATACGCAGTATTTT. The chain employs TRBV30 and TRBJ2-3; perhaps TRBD2 as D (6 bases). The germline gives CDR1 GTSNPN, CDR2 SVGIG (reference sequence). The CDR3 contains 15 residues. Trimming removed 5 bases from V and 1 base from J, with 16 bases in between.

The chain recombines TRBV19 with TRBJ1-4, with 10 nucleotides matching TRBD1. Germline CDR1 reads LNHDA; CDR2 reads SQIVND (reference sequence). The CDR3 covers 17 residues. The J segment lost 6 bases and the V segment lost 4 bases, leaving 11 bases of the junction unmatched. The CDR3 bases are TGTGCCAGTAGTACCTCGGTATCCGGGACAGGGGATGAAAAACTGTTTTTT. It yields the protein CASSTSVSGTGDEKLFF.

In this sample, this clone turned up once. CDR3 nucleotides: TGTGCCAGCAGTGAAGCCGGGTCCTATGGAAACACCATATATTTT. Amino acids: CASSEAGSYGNTIYF. The rearrangement uses TRBV2 and TRBJ1-3; no clear D. CDR1 is SNHLY and CDR2 is FYNNEI in the germline V gene. This CDR3 contains 15 residues. V was pared by 0 bases and J by 3 bases, with 9 bases between.

This clone was counted ten times or more. CDR3 in DNA: TGTGCCGGTAATCGGGACAGGGATGAAAAACTGTTTTTT. It codes for CAGNRDRDEKLFF. The rearrangement uses TRBV2 and TRBJ1-4; 9 positions match TRBD1. J gave up 6 bases and V 11 bases, and 7 bases lay outside the gene matches. Germline-derived CDR1 and CDR2 are SNHLY and FYNNEI. This CDR3 spans 13 amino acids. The whole variable domain, filled in from reference TRBV2 and TRBJ1-4, reads EPEVTQTPSHQVTQMGQEVILRCVPISNHLYFYWYRQILGQKVEFLVSFYNNEISEKSEIFDDQFSVERPDGSNFTLKIRSTKLEDSAMYFCAGNRDRDEKLFFGSGTQLSVL.

This clone came up once. V gene TRBV6-4 combines with J gene TRBJ1-4; no clear D. The germline V and J ends were trimmed by 7 bases and 4 bases, with 16 bases remaining between them. Germline V gives CDR1 MRHNA, CDR2 SNTAGT. There are 15 residues in the CDR3. In DNA form, the CDR3 reads TGTGCCAGCACTATGAGATGGTGTGGTAATGAAAAACTGTTTTTT. Translation gives CASTMRWCGNEKLFF.

The chain links TRBV7-8 to TRBJ2-3; perhaps TRBD1 as D (6 bases). Trimming took 4 bases from V and 4 from J, leaving 15 bases between them. CDR3 length: 15 residues. CDR1 and CDR2 from the germline V gene are SGHVS and FQNEAQ. CDR3 sequence: CASSSQPGVADTQYF. The CDR3 DNA is TGTGCCAGCAGCTCTCAACCAGGGGTAGCAGATACGCAGTATTTT. Variable domain in full (rest from reference TRBV7-8 and TRBJ2-3): GAGVSQSPRYKVAKRGQDVALRCDPISGHVSLFWYQQALGQGPEFLTYFQNEAQLDKSGLPSDRFFAERPEGSVSTLKIQRTQQEDSAVYLCASSSQPGVADTQYFGPGTRLTVL.

V and J are TRBV5-6 and TRBJ2-5, with 8 bases that match TRBD1. The CDR3 covers 14 residues. Germline-derived CDR1 and CDR2 are SGHDT and YYEEEE. V shed 5 bases and J 7 bases; nucleotides not matched to a gene: 10. The CDR3 is CASSYIQGAGTQYF. As DNA, the CDR3 is TGTGCCAGCAGTTATATCCAGGGGGCGGGGACCCAGTACTTC.

J is TRBJ2-3 and V is TRBV6-2 or TRBV6-3, with D unresolved. CDR1 is MNHEY, CDR2 SVGEGT, per germline. Trimming removed 0 bases from V and 6 bases from J, with 4 bases in between. The CDR3 sequence is 12 residues long. The CDR3 DNA reads TGTGCCAGCAGTTACTCGTCGGATACGCAGTATTTT. Protein product: CASSYSSDTQYF.

The genes are TRBV11-2 and TRBJ2-2; weak D call: TRBD2 (6 bases). This CDR3 region has 16 residues. CDR1 is SGHAT, CDR2 FQNNGV, per germline. V dropped 6 bases and J dropped 7 bases, with 21 bases sitting between them. CDR3 in amino acids: CASRTYGRRADGELFF. The CDR3 DNA follows: TGTGCCAGCAGAACCTATGGCAGGAGGGCCGACGGGGAGCTGTTTTTT.

This clone turned up a few times. The rearrangement links TRBV24-1 to TRBJ2-3; TRBD1 aligns across 8 bases. Losses at the gene ends were 0 bases for V and 5 bases for J; bases not matched to a gene: 6. The germline gives CDR1 KGHDR, CDR2 SFDVKD. This CDR3 spans 16 amino acids. The DNA of the CDR3 is TGTGCCACCAGTGATTTGTCAGGGGGCTTTGGAGATACGCAGTATTTT. Translation: CATSDLSGGFGDTQYF.